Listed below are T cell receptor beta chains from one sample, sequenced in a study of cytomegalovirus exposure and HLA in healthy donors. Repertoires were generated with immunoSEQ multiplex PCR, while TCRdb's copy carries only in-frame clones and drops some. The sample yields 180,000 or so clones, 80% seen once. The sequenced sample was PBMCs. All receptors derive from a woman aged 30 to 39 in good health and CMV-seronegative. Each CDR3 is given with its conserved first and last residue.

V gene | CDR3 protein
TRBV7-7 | CASSSGQGATDTQYF
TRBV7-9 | CSSSYSDGTYEQYF
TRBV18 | CASSRRGTGNTEAFF
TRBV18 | CASSKLQGGVGQPQHF
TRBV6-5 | CASRYYTLSSYEQYF
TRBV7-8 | CASSLAQGEVPLWAEAFF
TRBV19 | CASSPGQGVGTQYF
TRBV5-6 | CASSYPRGGTDTQYF
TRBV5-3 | CARSLGATGTGKHPNYGYTF
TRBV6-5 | CASSYRPRTEDEQYF
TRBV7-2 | CASNIRVQETQYF
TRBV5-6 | CASSFQIGTEAFF
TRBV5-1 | CASSLEERGLELFF
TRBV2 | CASSEAYLQPRNIQYF
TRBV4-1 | CASSQAETEGSTEAFF
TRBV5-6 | CASSSADRGRDEKLFF
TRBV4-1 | CASSQASGVYNEQFF
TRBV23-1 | CASSQPSSVISYNEQFF
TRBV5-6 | CASSFPGTGGYEQYF
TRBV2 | CASGPGLAGETQYF
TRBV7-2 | CASSFRASTDTQYF
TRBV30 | CAWSVLDRISPLHF
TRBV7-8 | CASSPLNLGGTEAFF
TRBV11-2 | CASSRDRDSTGELFF
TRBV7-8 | CASSPNQLAGQYEQYF
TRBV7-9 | CASSFPISVPGRGEDTQYF
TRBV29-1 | CSVEDAAGVPQETQYF
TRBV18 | CASSNPGHSANTGELFF
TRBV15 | CATSTGDSGTQYF
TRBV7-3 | CASTLTPGQGPDTQYF
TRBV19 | CASSRDSDQPQHF
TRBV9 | CASSNSHSGGRLYTQFF
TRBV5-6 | CASNLGRGYSGNTIYF
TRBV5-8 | CASSSGTGGGSSYNSPLHF
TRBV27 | CASSQQSSYEQYF
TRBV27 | CANLPGTASGANVLTF
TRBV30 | CAWSGGSKNIQYF
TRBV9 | CASSVGLVWETQYF
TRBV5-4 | CASSSDRVSPLHF
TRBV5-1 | CASSLQFTGPRTGSYGYTF
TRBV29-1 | CSALDTEAFF
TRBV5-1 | CASSLVLRRGVQETQYF
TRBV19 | CASSPGPGENYGYTF
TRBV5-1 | CASSQKRGSGANVLTF
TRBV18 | CASSPGQGGNSPLHF
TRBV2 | CASSETGGAYGYTF
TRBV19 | CASTTGMNTEAFF
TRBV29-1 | CSVAPGLASNYGYTF
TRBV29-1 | CSTRQGRGQPQHF
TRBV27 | CASSLDRAYEQYF